Presented here are 21 T cell receptor beta chains from one specimen sequenced in a study of OX40 agonist ivuxolimab in advanced cancers. Sequencing was performed with immunoSEQ multiplex PCR; in TCRdb, only in-frame clones are kept and a portion is missing. The repertoire consists of around 60,000 clones, with around 74% occurring once and the leading ten covering about a tenth. The specimen comprised CD4+ or CD8+ T cells sorted from blood, sampled in a trial of the OX40 agonist ivuxolimab. These receptors were collected from an adult with an advanced solid tumor such as melanoma, head and neck, liver or kidney cancer.

The V gene is TRBV6-1, the J gene TRBJ2-5; 9 bases fit TRBD1. The CDR3 covers 17 residues. The V gene's germline CDR1 is MNHNS and CDR2 SASEGT. Unmatched junction bases numbered 12, after V lost 3 bases and J lost 4 bases. CDR3 amino acids: CASSDSPGQGFRETQYF. The CDR3 bases are TGTGCCAGCAGTGATTCGCCGGGACAGGGATTTCGAGAGACCCAGTACTTC.

The J gene is TRBJ1-3, the V gene TRBV7-2; a possible D gene is TRBD1 (5 bases). Germline V gene sequence: CDR1 SGHTA, CDR2 FQGNSA. The CDR3 loop spans 14 amino acids. The V and J ends lost 3 bases and 2 bases respectively, with 8 bases between them. CDR3 nucleotide sequence: TGTGCCAGCAGCTTCCAGGGAGCTGGAAACACCATATATTTT. This gives the protein CASSFQGAGNTIYF.

The V and J genes are TRBV5-4 and TRBJ2-5, with D perhaps TRBD2 (7 bases). Per germline, CDR1 SGHNT and CDR2 YYREEE (reference sequence). The V and J ends lost 4 bases and 3 bases respectively, with 16 bases between them. This CDR3 contains 15 residues. In DNA, the CDR3 is TGTGCCAGCAGCGCTAGGGGGGGGCGGGAAGAGACCCAGTACTTC. Translated, it gives CASSARGGREETQYF.

In this sample, this clone turned up once. The chain recombines TRBV7-2 with TRBJ1-1; 7 positions match TRBD1. The V gene's germline CDR1 is SGHTA and CDR2 FQGNSA. With 7 bases clipped from V and 4 bases from J, the junction kept 6 bases outside the gene matches. The CDR3 contains 13 residues. DNA for the CDR3: TGTGCCAGCATCCAAAGGGGGCTCACTGAAGCTTTCTTT. Translating gives CASIQRGLTEAFF.

The chain joins TRBV27 to TRBJ1-2, with D unresolved. The CDR3 totals 13 residues. Germline assignment: CDR1 MNHEY and CDR2 SMNVEV (reference sequence). V lost 0 bases, J lost 7 bases, and 9 bases lay in between. The chain's CDR3 is CASSLSVGIGYTF. The CDR3 nucleotides are TGTGCCAGCAGTTTATCGGTGGGAATTGGCTACACCTTC.

This sequence joins TRBV7-9 and TRBJ1-2, with 7 positions matching TRBD1. From germline, CDR1 is SEHNR and CDR2 FQNEAQ (reference sequence). The junction had 10 bases not matched to a gene; V was cut back by 5 bases and J by 4 bases. There are 15 residues in the CDR3. CDR3 DNA sequence: TGTGCCAGCAGCAGACCAGACAGGGCCCCCTATGGCTACACCTTC. Protein product: CASSRPDRAPYGYTF.

The J gene is TRBJ2-1, the V gene TRBV6-5; unclear D gene. The CDR3 runs 11 residues. Trimming cost V 6 bases and J 4 bases, with 4 bases left between them. Germline V gene sequence: CDR1 MNHEY, CDR2 SVGAGI. The CDR3 loop is CASRYYNEQFF. The CDR3 DNA is TGTGCCAGCAGATATTACAATGAGCAGTTCTTC.

This clone was observed a handful of times. The chain combines TRBV7-9 with TRBJ2-3, with TRBD1 matching over 7 bases. This CDR3 is 13 amino acids long. The J segment lost 4 bases and the V segment lost 5 bases, leaving 3 bases of the junction unmatched. CDR1 is SEHNR, CDR2 FQNEAQ, per germline (reference sequence). The CDR3 here is CASSGTESDTQYF. CDR3 DNA: TGTGCCAGCAGCGGGACAGAGTCAGATACGCAGTATTTT.

Points on this clone: Sequence at one end of the junction differs from germline and may be a read error. J is TRBJ1-2 and V is TRBV7-9; D remains unclear. This CDR3 has 15 residues. CDR1 and CDR2 from the germline V gene are SEHNR and FQNEAQ (reference sequence). CDR3 residues: CASSQEAESFYGYTF. The CDR3 bases are TGCGCCAGCAGCCAAGAAGCAGAATCCTTCTATGGCTACACCTTC. The full variable domain, rest sourced from reference TRBV7-9 and TRBJ1-2, is DTGVSQNPRHKITKRGQNVTFRCDPISEHNRLYWYRQTLGQGPEFLTYFQNEAQLEKSRLLSDRFSAERPKGSFSTLEIQRTEQGDSAMYLCASSQEAESFYGYTFGSGTRLTVV.

This clone occurred once. In DNA, the CDR3 is TGTGCCAGCAGCTTGATAGATACCGGGGAGCTGTTTTTT. It yields the protein CASSLIDTGELFF. This chain joins TRBV5-4 and TRBJ2-2, with unresolved D. CDR1 SGHNT and CDR2 YYREEE come from the germline V gene (reference sequence). Trimming stripped 1 base from V and 5 bases from J, with 6 bases between. The CDR3 is 13 residues long. Full variable domain (missing parts from reference TRBV5-4 and TRBJ2-2): ETGVTQSPTHLIKTRGQQVTLRCSSQSGHNTVSWYQQALGQGPQFIFQYYREEENGRGNFPPRFSGLQFPNYSSELNVNALELDDSALYLCASSLIDTGELFFGEGSRLTVL.

The V and J genes are TRBV12-5 and TRBJ2-3, with 7 bases that match TRBD2. The J segment lost 1 base and the V segment lost 6 bases, leaving 4 bases of the junction unmatched. The CDR3 consists of 14 residues. CDR1 and CDR2 (germline): LGHNT, FRNRAP. CDR3 sequence reads: CASGTTSGTDTQYF. CDR3 bases: TGTGCTAGTGGCACTACTAGCGGCACAGATACGCAGTATTTT.

The V call is TRBV5-8, the J call TRBJ2-3; no reliable D call. The germline V gene encodes CDR1 SGHTS and CDR2 YDEGEE. There are 16 residues in the CDR3. Trimming left V 6 bases short and J 0 bases short, with 17 bases between. CDR3 in amino acids: CASNIPDGLSTDTQYF. The CDR3 region has the DNA TGTGCCAGCAACATACCGGACGGGCTGAGCACAGATACGCAGTATTTT. Filled out from reference TRBV5-8 and TRBJ2-3, the complete variable domain reads EAGVTQSPTHLIKTRGQQATLRCSPISGHTSVYWYQQALGLGLQFLLWYDEGEERNRGNFPPRFSGRQFPNYSSELNVNALELEDSALYLCASNIPDGLSTDTQYFGPGTRLTVL.

V and J are TRBV19 and TRBJ2-7; 7 bases are shared with TRBD2. Germline values: CDR1 LNHDA, CDR2 SQIVND (reference sequence). The length of the CDR3 is 13 residues. V was clipped by 9 bases and J by 3 bases; unmatched bases: 8. The CDR3 spells CASRTRTGYEQYF. The CDR3 nucleotides are TGTGCCAGCCGGACTAGAACAGGCTACGAGCAGTACTTC.

The chain joins TRBV5-4 to TRBJ2-3; possible D gene TRBD1, 6 bases. The CDR3 loop spans 15 amino acids. Germline V gives CDR1 SGHNT, CDR2 YYREEE (reference sequence). V lost 2 bases, J lost 2 bases, and 12 bases lay in between. This CDR3 reads CASSLQGWDTDTQYF. In nucleotides, the CDR3 is TGTGCCAGCAGCTTACAGGGATGGGACACAGATACGCAGTATTTT.

The sample holds a few counts of this clone. The chain couples TRBV7-2 to TRBJ1-2; unclear D gene. Germline loops: CDR1 SGHTA, CDR2 FQGNSA. V gave up 1 base and J gave up 1 base, with 10 bases separating them. This CDR3 contains 15 residues. The CDR3: CASSLVSFINYGYTF. The CDR3 DNA reads TGTGCCAGCAGCTTAGTTAGTTTTATTAACTATGGCTACACCTTC. Drawing the rest from reference TRBV7-2 and TRBJ1-2, the complete variable domain is GAGVSQSPSNKVTEKGKDVELRCDPISGHTALYWYRQSLGQGLEFLIYFQGNSAPDKSGLPSDRFSAERTGGSVSTLTIQRTQQEDSAVYLCASSLVSFINYGYTFGSGTRLTVV.

This clone was seen only once. The rearrangement links TRBV13 to TRBJ1-2, with unresolved D. Germline assignment: CDR1 PRHDT and CDR2 FYEKMQ (reference sequence). CDR3 size: 14 residues. Trimming took 6 bases from V and 4 from J, leaving 15 bases between them. The CDR3 sequence is CASSEVRTTYGYTF. The CDR3 DNA follows: TGTGCCAGCAGTGAAGTCCGAACTACCTATGGCTACACCTTC.

The rearrangement joins TRBV27 to TRBJ2-5; D may match TRBD1 or TRBD2 (5 bases each). Germline V gene sequence: CDR1 MNHEY, CDR2 SMNVEV (reference sequence). The CDR3 spans 13 residues. Trimming took off 2 bases at V and 8 bases at J, with 12 bases between the two ends. Here the CDR3 reads CASSLAGSRTQYF. The CDR3 DNA reads TGTGCCAGCAGTTTAGCAGGGAGTCGTACCCAGTACTTC.

This chain joins TRBV6-1 and TRBJ2-7; D is ambiguous. V shed 5 bases and J shed 1 base, with 6 bases lying between them. The CDR3 extends over 12 amino acids. The germline CDR1 and CDR2 sequences are MNHNS and SASEGT. The CDR3 sequence is CASSLQSYEQYF. In DNA form, the CDR3 reads TGTGCCAGCAGTTTACAGTCCTACGAGCAGTACTTC.

J is TRBJ2-5 and V is TRBV10-3, with TRBD1 identical over 10 bases. Germline CDR1 reads ENHRY; CDR2 reads SYGVKD. The CDR3 runs 17 residues. The trim removed 4 bases at V and 2 bases at J, leaving 10 bases unmatched. For the CDR3, the DNA is TGTGCCATCAGTGGGGAAGGGACAGGGGTTCCACAAGAGACCCAGTACTTC. Translated, it gives CAISGEGTGVPQETQYF.

This chain uses TRBV11-2 with TRBJ2-3, with D perhaps matching TRBD2 (5 bases). The CDR3 runs to 14 residues. The V gene lost 5 bases and the J gene lost 6 bases, with 15 bases spanning the gap. Germline V gene lookup returns CDR1 SGHAT and CDR2 FQNNGV. CDR3 nucleotides: TGTGCCAGCAGCCTAGGACTGGGCTCGGATACGCAGTATTTT. This sequence encodes CASSLGLGSDTQYF. The full variable domain, rest sourced from reference TRBV11-2 and TRBJ2-3, is EAGVAQSPRYKIIEKRQSVAFWCNPISGHATLYWYQQILGQGPKLLIQFQNNGVVDDSQLPKDRFSAERLKGVDSTLKIQPAKLEDSAVYLCASSLGLGSDTQYFGPGTRLTVL.

This clone turned up a few times. The V gene is TRBV10-3, the J gene TRBJ1-5; TRBD1 aligns across 9 bases. The CDR3 is 13 amino acids. J lost 6 bases, V lost 6 bases, and 3 bases had no gene match. The germline CDR1 and CDR2 sequences are ENHRY and SYGVKD. CDR3 amino acids: CAISGTGIQPQHF. DNA for the CDR3: TGTGCCATCAGCGGGACAGGGATTCAGCCCCAGCATTTT.